The clone carrying this T cell receptor (beta chain) was recorded a few times. Its cognate antigen is unknown. Specified time point: blood 4 weeks post-SBRT, at nephrectomy. Treatment denoted: 15 Gy SBRT to primary tumor, nephrectomy 4 weeks later. Nephrectomy followed 15 Gy stereotactic body radiation by 4 weeks. The sample is drawn from a study of radiation and T cells in renal cell carcinoma. Study conclusions and caveats: Pretreatment tumor biopsies were lacking, so baseline clonotypes are unknown. Top tumor clonotypes rose in blood 2 weeks post-radiation, then contracted.

The germline V gene has CDR1 SGDLS and CDR2 YYNGEE. With 0 bases removed from V and 2 bases from J, the gap between germline ends came to 11 bases. The CDR3 totals 15 residues. TCRdb keeps only in-frame clones here, not all; method: immunoSEQ multiplex PCR. This sample has about 76,000 clones, with about nine tenths found just once. This chain joins TRBV9 and TRBJ1-1; D call uncertain. The source material was blood, sampled from a patient whose treatment included radiotherapy and nephrectomy. This receptor was identified in a woman aged 70-85 years with renal cell carcinoma. CDR3 bases: TGTGCCAGCAGCGTAGGTCTCCGGTTTAACACTGAAGCTTTCTTT. Protein product: CASSVGLRFNTEAFF.